The 5 T cell receptor beta chains presented below share a single source sample, sequenced in a study of cytomegalovirus exposure and HLA in healthy donors. The assay was immunoSEQ multiplex PCR, and TCRdb's table has in-frame clones only and misses some. The sample has some 310,000 clones, roughly 86% seen once; the top ten hold around 0.88%. Sequencing input: PBMCs. All receptors come from a man aged 25-45 years in good health and CMV-seronegative.

This chain links TRBV9 with TRBJ1-4, with 8 bases aligning to TRBD1. The germline V gene has CDR1 SGDLS and CDR2 YYNGEE. The CDR3 is 19 amino acids. V was clipped by 4 bases and J by 1 base; unmatched bases: 15. The CDR3 spells CASSQTRTGMLRTNEKLFF. The CDR3 DNA sequence: TGTGCCAGCAGCCAGACTCGGACAGGGATGTTGCGAACTAATGAAAAACTGTTTTTT.

V is TRBV15 and J is TRBJ1-2; weak D call: TRBD1 (5 bases). The CDR3 sequence is 12 residues long. The germline CDR1 and CDR2 sequences are LNHNV and YYDKDF (reference sequence). Deletions cut 1 base from V and 7 bases from J, with 7 bases between. The CDR3 bases are TGTGCCACCAGCAGAGGGGGCGGTGGCTACACCTTC. It codes for CATSRGGGGYTF.

The chain combines TRBV14 with TRBJ2-7; 8 nucleotides match TRBD1. CDR1 is SGHDN and CDR2 is FVKESK in the germline V gene. The CDR3 is made up of 14 amino acids. V lost 5 bases to trimming and J lost 2 bases; unmatched junction nucleotides: 5. CDR3 coding DNA: TGTGCCAGCAGCTCGGACAGGGTGGCCTACGAGCAGTACTTC. Its protein is CASSSDRVAYEQYF.

The V call is TRBV14, the J call TRBJ2-7; D is unresolved. V was cut by 3 bases and J by 3 bases, with 9 bases left in between. This CDR3 spans 13 amino acids. Germline CDR1 SGHDN, CDR2 FVKESK. In DNA form, the CDR3 reads TGTGCCAGCAGCCATCTTATTTTCTACGAGCAGTACTTC. It is translated as CASSHLIFYEQYF. Drawing the rest from reference TRBV14 and TRBJ2-7, the complete variable domain is EAGVTQFPSHSVIEKGQTVTLRCDPISGHDNLYWYRRVMGKEIKFLLHFVKESKQDESGMPNNRFLAERTGGTYSTLKVQPAELEDSGVYFCASSHLIFYEQYFGPGTRLTVT.

The rearrangement links TRBV7-9 to TRBJ1-2, with a weak D call TRBD1 (5 bases). Looked up from germline, CDR1 is SEHNR and CDR2 is FQNEAQ (reference sequence). The CDR3 has 14 residues. V gave up 1 base and J gave up 0 bases, with 6 bases separating them. In DNA form, the CDR3 reads TGTGCCAGCAGCTTAGAGACAGCTAACTATGGCTACACCTTC. Amino acid sequence: CASSLETANYGYTF.